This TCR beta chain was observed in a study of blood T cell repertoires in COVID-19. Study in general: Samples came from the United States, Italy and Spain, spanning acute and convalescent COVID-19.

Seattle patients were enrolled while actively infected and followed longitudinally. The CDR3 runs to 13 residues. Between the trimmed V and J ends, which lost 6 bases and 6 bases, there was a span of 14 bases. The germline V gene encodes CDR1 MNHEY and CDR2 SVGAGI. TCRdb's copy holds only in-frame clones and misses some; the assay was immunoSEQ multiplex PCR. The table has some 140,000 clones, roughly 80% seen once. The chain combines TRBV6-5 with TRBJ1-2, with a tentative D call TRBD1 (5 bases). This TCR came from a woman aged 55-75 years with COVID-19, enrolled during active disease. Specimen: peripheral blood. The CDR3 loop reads CASSGGVTNGYTF. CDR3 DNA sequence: TGTGCCAGCAGCGGAGGGGTAACTAATGGCTACACCTTC.